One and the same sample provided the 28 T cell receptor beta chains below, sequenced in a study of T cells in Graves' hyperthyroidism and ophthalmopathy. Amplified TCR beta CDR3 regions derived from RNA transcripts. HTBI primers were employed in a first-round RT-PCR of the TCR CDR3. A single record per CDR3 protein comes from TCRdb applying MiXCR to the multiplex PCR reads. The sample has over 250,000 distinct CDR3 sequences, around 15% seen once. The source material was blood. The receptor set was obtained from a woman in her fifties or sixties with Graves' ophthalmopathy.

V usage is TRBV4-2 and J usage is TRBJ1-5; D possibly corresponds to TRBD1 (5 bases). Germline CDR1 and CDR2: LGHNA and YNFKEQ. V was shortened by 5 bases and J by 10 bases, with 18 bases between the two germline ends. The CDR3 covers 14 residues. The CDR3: CASSDAQGLRPQHF. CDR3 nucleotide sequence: TGTGCCAGCAGCGATGCCCAGGGTTTGAGACCCCAGCATTTT.

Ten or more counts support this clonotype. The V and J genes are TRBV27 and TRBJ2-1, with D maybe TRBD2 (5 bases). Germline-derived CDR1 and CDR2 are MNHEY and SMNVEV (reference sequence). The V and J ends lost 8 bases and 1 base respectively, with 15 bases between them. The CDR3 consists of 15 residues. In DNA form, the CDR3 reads TGTGCCAGCTCAACCGGGAACCCTTCCTACAATGAGCAGTTCTTC. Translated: CASSTGNPSYNEQFF.

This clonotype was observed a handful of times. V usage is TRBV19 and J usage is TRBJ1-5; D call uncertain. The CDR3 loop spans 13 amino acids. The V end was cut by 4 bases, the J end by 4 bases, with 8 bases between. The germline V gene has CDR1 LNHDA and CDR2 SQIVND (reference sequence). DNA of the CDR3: TGTGCCAGTAGTAACTCCGGGAATCAGCCCCAGCATTTT. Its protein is CASSNSGNQPQHF.

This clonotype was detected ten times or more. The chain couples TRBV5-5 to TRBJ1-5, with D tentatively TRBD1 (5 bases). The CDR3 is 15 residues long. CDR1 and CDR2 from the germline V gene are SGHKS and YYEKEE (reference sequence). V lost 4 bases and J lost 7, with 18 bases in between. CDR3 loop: CASSPLWGGDQPQHF. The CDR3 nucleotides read TGTGCCAGCAGCCCCCTATGGGGAGGGGACCAGCCCCAGCATTTT.

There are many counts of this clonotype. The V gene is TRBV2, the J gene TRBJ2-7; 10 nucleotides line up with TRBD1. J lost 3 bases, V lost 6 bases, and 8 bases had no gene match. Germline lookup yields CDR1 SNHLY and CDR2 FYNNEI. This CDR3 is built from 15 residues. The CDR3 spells CASRELGQGGYEQYF. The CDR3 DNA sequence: TGTGCCAGCAGAGAGTTAGGACAGGGGGGCTACGAGCAGTACTTC.

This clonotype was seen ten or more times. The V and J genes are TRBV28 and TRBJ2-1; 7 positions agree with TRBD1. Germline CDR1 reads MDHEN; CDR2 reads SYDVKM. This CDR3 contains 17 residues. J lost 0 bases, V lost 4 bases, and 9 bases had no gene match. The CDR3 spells CASSSATRDSSYNEQFF. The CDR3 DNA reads TGTGCCAGCAGTTCTGCGACCCGGGACAGCTCCTACAATGAGCAGTTCTTC.

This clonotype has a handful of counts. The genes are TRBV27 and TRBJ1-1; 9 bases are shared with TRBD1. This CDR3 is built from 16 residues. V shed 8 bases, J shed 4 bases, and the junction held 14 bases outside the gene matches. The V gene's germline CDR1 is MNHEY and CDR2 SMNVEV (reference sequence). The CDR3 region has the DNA TGTGCCAGCGGCACGGGACAGGGAGTGTTAGGCACTGAAGCTTTCTTT. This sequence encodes CASGTGQGVLGTEAFF.

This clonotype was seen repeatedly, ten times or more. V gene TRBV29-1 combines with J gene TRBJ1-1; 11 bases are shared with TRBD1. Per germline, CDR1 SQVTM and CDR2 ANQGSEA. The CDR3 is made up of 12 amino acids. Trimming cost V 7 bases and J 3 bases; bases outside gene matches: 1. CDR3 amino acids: CSGTGGDTEAFF. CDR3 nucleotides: TGCAGCGGGACAGGGGGCGACACTGAAGCTTTCTTT.

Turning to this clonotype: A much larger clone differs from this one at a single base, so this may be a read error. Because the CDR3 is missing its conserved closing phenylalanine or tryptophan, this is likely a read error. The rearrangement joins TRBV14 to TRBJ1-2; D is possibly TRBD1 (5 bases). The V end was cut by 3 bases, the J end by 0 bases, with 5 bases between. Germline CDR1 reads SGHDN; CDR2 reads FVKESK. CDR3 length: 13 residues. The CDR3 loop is CASSQGPNYGYTS. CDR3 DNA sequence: TGTGCCAGCAGCCAGGGGCCTAACTATGGCTACACCTCC.

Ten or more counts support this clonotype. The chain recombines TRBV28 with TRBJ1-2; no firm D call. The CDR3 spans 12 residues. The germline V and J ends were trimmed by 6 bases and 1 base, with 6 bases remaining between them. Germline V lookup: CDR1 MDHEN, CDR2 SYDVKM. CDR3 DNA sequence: TGTGCCAGCAGCCGGGTTAACTATGGCTACACCTTC. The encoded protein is CASSRVNYGYTF.

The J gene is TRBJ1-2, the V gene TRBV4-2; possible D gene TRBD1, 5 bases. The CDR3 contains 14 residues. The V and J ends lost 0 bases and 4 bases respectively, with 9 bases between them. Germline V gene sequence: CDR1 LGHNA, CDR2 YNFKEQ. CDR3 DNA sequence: TGTGCCAGCAGCCAAGACCGGGACTCCTATGGCTACACCTTC. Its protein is CASSQDRDSYGYTF.

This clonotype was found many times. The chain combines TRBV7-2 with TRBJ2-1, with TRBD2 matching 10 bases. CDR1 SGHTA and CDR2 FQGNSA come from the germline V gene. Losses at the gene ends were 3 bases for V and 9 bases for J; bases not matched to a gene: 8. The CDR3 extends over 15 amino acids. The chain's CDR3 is CASSFASGGVAEQFF. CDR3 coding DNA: TGTGCCAGCAGCTTCGCTAGCGGGGGAGTTGCTGAGCAGTTCTTC. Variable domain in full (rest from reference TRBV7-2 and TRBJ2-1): GAGVSQSPSNKVTEKGKDVELRCDPISGHTALYWYRQSLGQGLEFLIYFQGNSAPDKSGLPSDRFSAERTGGSVSTLTIQRTQQEDSAVYLCASSFASGGVAEQFFGPGTRLTVL.

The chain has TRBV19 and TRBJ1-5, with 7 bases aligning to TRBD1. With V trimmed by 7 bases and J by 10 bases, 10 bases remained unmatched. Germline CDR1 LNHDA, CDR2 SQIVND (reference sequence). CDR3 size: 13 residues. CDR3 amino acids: CASTTGVGSPQHF. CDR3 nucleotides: TGTGCCAGTACTACAGGGGTAGGGAGTCCCCAGCATTTT.

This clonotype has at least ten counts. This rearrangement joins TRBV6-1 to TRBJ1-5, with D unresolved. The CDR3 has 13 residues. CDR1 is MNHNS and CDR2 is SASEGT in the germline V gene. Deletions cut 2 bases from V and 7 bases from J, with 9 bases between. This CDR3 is CASSETWTQPQHF. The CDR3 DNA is TGTGCCAGCAGTGAAACCTGGACGCAGCCCCAGCATTTT.

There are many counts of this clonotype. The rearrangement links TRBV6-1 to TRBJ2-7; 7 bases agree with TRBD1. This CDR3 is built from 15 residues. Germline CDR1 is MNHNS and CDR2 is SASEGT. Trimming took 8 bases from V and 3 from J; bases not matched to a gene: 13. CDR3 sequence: CASHRSGTANYEQYF. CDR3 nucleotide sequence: TGTGCCAGCCATAGGTCCGGGACAGCCAACTACGAGCAGTACTTC.

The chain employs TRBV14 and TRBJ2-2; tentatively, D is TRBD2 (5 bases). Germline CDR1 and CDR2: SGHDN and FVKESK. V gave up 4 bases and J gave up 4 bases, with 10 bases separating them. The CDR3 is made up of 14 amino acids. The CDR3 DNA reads TGTGCCAGCAGCCCGACTACGGTCACCGGGGAGCTGTTTTTT. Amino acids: CASSPTTVTGELFF.

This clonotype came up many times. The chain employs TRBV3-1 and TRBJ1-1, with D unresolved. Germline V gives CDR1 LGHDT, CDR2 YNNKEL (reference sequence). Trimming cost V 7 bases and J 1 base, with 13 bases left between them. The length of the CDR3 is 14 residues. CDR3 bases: TGTGCCAGCACCCACGCCGCAGGGAACACTGAAGCTTTCTTT. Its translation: CASTHAAGNTEAFF.

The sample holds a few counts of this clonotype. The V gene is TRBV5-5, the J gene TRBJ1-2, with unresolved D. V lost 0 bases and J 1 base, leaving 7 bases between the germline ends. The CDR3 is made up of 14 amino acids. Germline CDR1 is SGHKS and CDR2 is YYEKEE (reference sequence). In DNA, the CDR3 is TGTGCCAGCAGCTTGGGGGCGGTTAACTATGGCTACACCTTC. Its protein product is CASSLGAVNYGYTF.

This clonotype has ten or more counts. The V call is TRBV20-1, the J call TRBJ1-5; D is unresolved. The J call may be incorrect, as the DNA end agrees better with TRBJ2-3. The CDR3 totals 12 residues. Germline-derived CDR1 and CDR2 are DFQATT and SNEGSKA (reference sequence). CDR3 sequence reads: CSARTGNQPQYF. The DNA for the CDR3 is TGCAGTGCAAGGACGGGCAATCAGCCCCAGTATTTT.

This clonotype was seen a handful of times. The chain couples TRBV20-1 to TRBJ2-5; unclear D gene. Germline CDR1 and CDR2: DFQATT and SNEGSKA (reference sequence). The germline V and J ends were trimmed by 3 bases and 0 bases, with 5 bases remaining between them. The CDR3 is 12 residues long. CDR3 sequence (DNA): TGCAGTGCTAGGGGCAACCAAGAGACCCAGTACTTC. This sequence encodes CSARGNQETQYF.

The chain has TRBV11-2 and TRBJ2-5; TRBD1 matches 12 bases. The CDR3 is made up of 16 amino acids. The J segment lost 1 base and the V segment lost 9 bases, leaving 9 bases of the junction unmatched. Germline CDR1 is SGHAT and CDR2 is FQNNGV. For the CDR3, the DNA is TGTGCCAGTGGGGGGGGGACAGGGGGCGGCCAAGAGACCCAGTACTTC. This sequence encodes CASGGGTGGGQETQYF.

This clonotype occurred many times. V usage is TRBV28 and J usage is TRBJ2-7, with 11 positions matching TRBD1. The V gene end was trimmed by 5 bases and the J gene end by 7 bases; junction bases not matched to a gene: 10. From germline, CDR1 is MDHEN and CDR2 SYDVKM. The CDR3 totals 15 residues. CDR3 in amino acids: CASSPGQGALGEQYF. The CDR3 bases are TGTGCCAGCAGTCCCGGACAGGGGGCATTGGGGGAGCAGTACTTC.

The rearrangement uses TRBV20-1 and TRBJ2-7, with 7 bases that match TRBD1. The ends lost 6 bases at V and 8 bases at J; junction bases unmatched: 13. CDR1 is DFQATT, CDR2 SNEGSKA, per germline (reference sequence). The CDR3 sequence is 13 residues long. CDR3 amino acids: CSATRDRDTKQYF. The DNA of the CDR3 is TGCAGTGCGACCCGGGACAGAGATACGAAGCAGTACTTC.

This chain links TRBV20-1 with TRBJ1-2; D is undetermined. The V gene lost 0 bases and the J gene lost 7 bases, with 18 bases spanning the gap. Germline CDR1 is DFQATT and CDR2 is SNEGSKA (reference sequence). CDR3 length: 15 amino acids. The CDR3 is CSARDPYTRALGYTF. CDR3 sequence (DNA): TGCAGTGCTAGAGATCCCTATACCAGAGCACTTGGCTACACCTTC.

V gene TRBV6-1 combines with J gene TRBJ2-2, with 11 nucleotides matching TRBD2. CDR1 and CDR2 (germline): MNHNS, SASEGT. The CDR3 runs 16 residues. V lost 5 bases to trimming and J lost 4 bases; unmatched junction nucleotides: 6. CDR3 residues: CASSPRLAGTTGELFF. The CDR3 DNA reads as TGTGCCAGCAGTCCCAGACTAGCGGGAACCACCGGGGAGCTGTTTTTT.

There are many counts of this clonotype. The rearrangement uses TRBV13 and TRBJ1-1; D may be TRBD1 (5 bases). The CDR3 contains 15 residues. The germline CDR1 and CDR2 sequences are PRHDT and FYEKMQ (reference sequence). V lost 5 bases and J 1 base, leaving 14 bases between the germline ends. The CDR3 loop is CASSPGGYRNTEAFF. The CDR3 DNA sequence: TGTGCCAGCAGCCCGGGGGGGTATAGGAACACTGAAGCTTTCTTT.

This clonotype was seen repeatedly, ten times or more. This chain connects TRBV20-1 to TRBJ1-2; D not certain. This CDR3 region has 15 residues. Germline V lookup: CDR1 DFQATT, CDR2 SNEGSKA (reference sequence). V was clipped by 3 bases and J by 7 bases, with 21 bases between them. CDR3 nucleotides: TGCAGTGCTAGCGGGTTCACATCAGGAAGCCTTGGCTACACCTTC. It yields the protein CSASGFTSGSLGYTF.

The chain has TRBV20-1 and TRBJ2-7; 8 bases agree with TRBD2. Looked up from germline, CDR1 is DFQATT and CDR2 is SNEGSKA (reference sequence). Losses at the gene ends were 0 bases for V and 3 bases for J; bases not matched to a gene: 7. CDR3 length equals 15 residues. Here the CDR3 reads CSARDRGGTVYEQYF. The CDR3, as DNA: TGCAGTGCTAGAGATCGGGGGGGCACAGTCTACGAGCAGTACTTC.